The clone carrying this T cell receptor (beta chain) was picked up a small number of times. What it binds is not known. This sample is part of a study of OX40 agonist ivuxolimab in advanced cancers. Study details: Given to patients was ivuxolimab, an agonistic anti-OX40 (CD134) antibody. A partial response was reached by three patients: one with hepatocellular carcinoma and two with cutaneous melanoma. General study results and limits: CD4+ and CD8+ blood T cells expanded clonally by week 6 at 0.1 to 3.0 mg/kg.

Some clones are missing from TCRdb's copy, which holds only in-frame ones; the method was immunoSEQ multiplex PCR. The profile covers about 13,000 clones, with approximately 84% appearing a single time and over 35% taken by the ten largest. Blood was sampled at baseline, cycle 4 day 1, and cycle 7 day 1. The CDR3 totals 15 residues. V was pared by 5 bases and J by 2 bases, with 7 bases of the junction left unmatched. Germline lookup yields CDR1 LNHDA and CDR2 SQIVND (reference sequence). This TCR was recovered from an adult with an advanced solid tumor such as melanoma, head and neck, liver or kidney cancer. The sample in question was CD4+ or CD8+ T cells sorted from blood, obtained in a trial of the OX40 agonist ivuxolimab. V is TRBV19 and J is TRBJ2-3; 7 nucleotides align to TRBD2. CDR3 nucleotides: TGTGCCAGTAGTTTGTCTAGCGGACTCACAGATACGCAGTATTTT. Translation: CASSLSSGLTDTQYF.